This paragraph covers one TCR beta chain sequence. The CDR3 totals 15 residues. Trimming removed 2 bases from V and 6 bases from J, with 12 bases in between. Germline V gene lookup returns CDR1 SGDLS and CDR2 YYNGEE. This specimen comes from a study of blood T cell repertoires in COVID-19. The data were produced by immunoSEQ multiplex PCR, yet TCRdb's version contains in-frame clones alone and is incomplete. The sample lists 200,000 to 300,000 clones, approximately 86% seen once, with more than 2.5% in the top ten. The TCR sequence derives from a woman younger than 45 who had recovered from COVID-19. Sequencing input: peripheral blood. The rearrangement uses TRBV9 and TRBJ1-6; TRBD1 is a possible D gene (5 bases). The CDR3, as DNA: TGTGCCAGCAGCGTTTTGGCGGGGGGTAATTCACCCCTCCACTTT. Translating it yields CASSVLAGGNSPLHF.